These 25 T cell receptor beta chains came from one sample sequenced in a study of cytomegalovirus exposure and HLA in healthy donors. Use of 60 Vbeta and 13 Jbeta primers characterized the PCR. The method was immunoSEQ multiplex PCR; TCRdb's version includes in-frame clones alone and lacks a portion of them. The repertoire consists of under 250,000 clones, with around 80% occurring once and the leading ten covering approximately 4.7%. Sequenced input: PBMCs. Source of these receptors: a woman under 40 in good health and CMV-seropositive.

This chain links TRBV7-2 with TRBJ1-1, with D possibly being TRBD1 (5 bases). The CDR3 runs 14 residues. V shed 3 bases and J shed 0 bases, with 8 bases lying between them. Germline assignment: CDR1 SGHTA and CDR2 FQGNSA. The CDR3 sequence is CASSFGALNTEAFF. For the CDR3, the DNA is TGTGCCAGCAGCTTTGGGGCACTGAACACTGAAGCTTTCTTT.

The V and J genes are TRBV4-3 and TRBJ1-5, with TRBD1 as a possible D gene (5 bases). This CDR3 is built from 16 residues. V was clipped by 0 bases and J by 1 base, with 10 bases between them. Germline V lookup: CDR1 LGHNA, CDR2 YSLEER. In nucleotides, the CDR3 is TGCGCCAGCAGCCAAGATTGGAGGGGAAGCAATCAGCCCCAGCATTTT. Protein product: CASSQDWRGSNQPQHF.

The J gene is TRBJ1-1, the V gene TRBV5-1; D gene uncertain. The CDR3 length is 16 residues. CDR1 and CDR2 (germline): SGHRS, YFSETQ. Trimming pared 2 bases from V and 5 bases from J, leaving 19 bases between. CDR3: CASSFYPDSLGTEAFF. The CDR3 DNA reads as TGCGCCAGCAGCTTTTACCCGGACTCCTTGGGGACTGAAGCTTTCTTT.

This clone has a handful of counts. V usage is TRBV13 and J usage is TRBJ2-7, with unresolved D. The CDR3 totals 15 residues. Trimming stripped 0 bases from V and 2 bases from J, with 11 bases between. CDR1 PRHDT and CDR2 FYEKMQ come from the germline V gene (reference sequence). The CDR3, as DNA: TGTGCCAGCAGCTTAGGGCCGACAACAACCTACGAGCAGTACTTC. Protein product: CASSLGPTTTYEQYF.

V gene TRBV11-2 combines with J gene TRBJ2-7; D perhaps matches TRBD2 (7 bases). Germline V gives CDR1 SGHAT, CDR2 FQNNGV. V gave up 2 bases and J gave up 5 bases, with 10 bases separating them. The CDR3 is 13 residues long. The CDR3, as DNA: TGTGCCAGCAGCTTATGGGGGGGCGACGAGCAGTACTTC. The encoded protein is CASSLWGGDEQYF.

V and J are TRBV5-1 and TRBJ2-7, with D unclear. The V gene lost 1 base and the J gene lost 2 bases, with 10 bases spanning the gap. CDR1 and CDR2 (germline): SGHRS, YFSETQ. This CDR3 is built from 14 residues. CDR3 residues: CASSLFTQTYEQYF. The CDR3 DNA sequence: TGCGCCAGCAGCTTGTTCACCCAGACCTACGAGCAGTACTTC.

This sequence joins TRBV4-3 and TRBJ2-7, with D possibly being TRBD1 (5 bases). The CDR3 sequence is 14 residues long. V lost 0 bases and J lost 5, with 11 bases in between. Germline CDR1 reads LGHNA; CDR2 reads YSLEER. The CDR3 DNA reads as TGCGCCAGCAGCCAAGATAGGACACCCCACGAGCAGTACTTC. Translated, it gives CASSQDRTPHEQYF.

This chain connects TRBV6-1 to TRBJ2-7, with D possibly TRBD1 on 5 matching bases. CDR3 length: 16 amino acids. V was pared by 0 bases and J by 5 bases, with 17 bases between. The germline gives CDR1 MNHNS, CDR2 SASEGT. CDR3 DNA sequence: TGTGCCAGCAGTGAAGCGCTTCGAAGGGGTAACGACGAGCAGTACTTC. It encodes CASSEALRRGNDEQYF.

The chain uses TRBV4-3 and TRBJ1-2; TRBD1 matches 7 bases. The CDR3 totals 17 residues. The V gene end was trimmed by 0 bases and the J gene end by 3 bases; junction bases not matched to a gene: 10. In germline, CDR1 is LGHNA, CDR2 YSLEER. In DNA form, the CDR3 reads TGCGCCAGCAGCCAAGAGGGGCTAGGGGGCGCTGACTATGGCTACACCTTC. Translation gives CASSQEGLGGADYGYTF.

CDR3 in DNA: TGTGCCAGCAGCAAAGGATACTCCGCCATAGCTGGGGCCAACGTCCTGACTTTC. It codes for CASSKGYSAIAGANVLTF. The chain uses TRBV21-1 and TRBJ2-6; the table's D call, TRBD2, has no DNA check behind it. TRBV21-1 is a pseudogene locus. There are 18 residues in the CDR3.

The rearrangement uses TRBV5-1 and TRBJ2-7, with 7 bases matching TRBD1. Germline V gives CDR1 SGHRS, CDR2 YFSETQ. V lost 1 base, J lost 3 bases, and 7 bases stayed unmatched. The CDR3 loop spans 15 amino acids. The CDR3 here is CASSLIGTDFYEQYF. DNA of the CDR3: TGCGCCAGCAGCTTGATAGGGACAGACTTCTACGAGCAGTACTTC.

The rearrangement joins TRBV13 to TRBJ1-5; 7 positions agree with TRBD1. The germline V gene encodes CDR1 PRHDT and CDR2 FYEKMQ (reference sequence). V shed 4 bases, J shed 1 base, and the junction held 4 bases outside the gene matches. This CDR3 is built from 15 residues. CDR3 coding DNA: TGTGCCAGCAGCTCTGGGACAGCCAGCAATCAGCCCCAGCATTTT. It translates to CASSSGTASNQPQHF.

This clone was counted only a few times. The chain links TRBV27 to TRBJ1-2; the match to TRBD1 covers 10 bases. CDR3 length: 17 residues. Germline V CDR1 and CDR2: MNHEY, SMNVEV (reference sequence). With V trimmed by 2 bases and J by 4 bases, 10 bases remained unmatched. For the CDR3, the DNA is TGTGCCAGCAGTTTAACCCCGTCCCGGGACAGGGGCTATGGCTACACCTTC. Its protein product is CASSLTPSRDRGYGYTF.

This clone has a single count. The V call is TRBV5-1, the J call TRBJ2-7; 9 bases are a match to TRBD1. Trimming at V came to 10 bases and at J to 6 bases, leaving 8 bases not matched to a gene. The CDR3 length is 12 residues. The germline CDR1 and CDR2 sequences are SGHRS and YFSETQ. CDR3 bases: TGCGCCGGCAAACAGGGGGCCGGCGAGCAGTACTTC. As protein: CAGKQGAGEQYF.

In regard to this clone: Other DNA sequences within the sample encode an identical CDR3. V and J are TRBV18 and TRBJ1-5, with D possibly TRBD1 on 5 matching bases. Germline V lookup: CDR1 KGHSH, CDR2 LQKENI. Trimming stripped 3 bases from V and 5 bases from J, with 8 bases between. This CDR3 spans 13 amino acids. The CDR3 sequence: CASSPGGDQPQHF. The DNA for the CDR3 is TGTGCCAGCTCACCCGGAGGGGATCAGCCCCAGCATTTT.

The V call is TRBV6-6, the J call TRBJ2-7; perhaps TRBD2 as D (5 bases). The V end lost 7 bases, the J end lost 7 bases, and 20 bases lay between the germline ends. Germline lookup yields CDR1 MNHNY and CDR2 SVGAGI (reference sequence). This CDR3 has 14 amino acids. CDR3: CASIQDGGSTEQYF. The DNA for the CDR3 is TGTGCCAGCATCCAGGACGGAGGCTCGACGGAGCAGTACTTC.

The genes are TRBV27 and TRBJ2-7; 8 bases line up with TRBD1. V lost 5 bases and J lost 4; bases outside the gene matches: 13. The CDR3 is 16 amino acids. Germline V lookup: CDR1 MNHEY, CDR2 SMNVEV (reference sequence). DNA for the CDR3: TGTGCCAGCAGTCCGCGGGCAGGGGGCGCTATGTACGAGCAGTACTTC. Protein: CASSPRAGGAMYEQYF.

This sequence joins TRBV7-8 and TRBJ1-1; 9 bases agree with TRBD1. Germline V gene sequence: CDR1 SGHVS, CDR2 FQNEAQ. V lost 5 bases to trimming and J lost 0 bases; unmatched junction nucleotides: 16. The CDR3 is made up of 19 amino acids. DNA for the CDR3: TGTGCCAGCAGCCCTAGTGGTGCGGCCCGGGACAGGGTGAACACTGAAGCTTTCTTT. Residues: CASSPSGAARDRVNTEAFF. The whole variable domain, filled in from reference TRBV7-8 and TRBJ1-1, reads GAGVSQSPRYKVAKRGQDVALRCDPISGHVSLFWYQQALGQGPEFLTYFQNEAQLDKSGLPSDRFFAERPEGSVSTLKIQRTQQEDSAVYLCASSPSGAARDRVNTEAFFGQGTRLTVV.

The chain carries TRBV27 and TRBJ1-1, with TRBD1 as a possible D gene (5 bases). The CDR3 spans 15 residues. V was cut by 6 bases and J by 5 bases, with 19 bases left in between. Germline V gives CDR1 MNHEY, CDR2 SMNVEV (reference sequence). The CDR3 reads CASRTTTGGGTEAFF. CDR3 nucleotides: TGTGCCAGCAGAACGACAACAGGTGGAGGGACTGAAGCTTTCTTT.

For this clone: The sample contains more than one DNA sequence encoding this CDR3. The chain couples TRBV7-9 to TRBJ1-1; unclear D gene. The CDR3 totals 13 residues. Germline V gene data show CDR1 as SEHNR and CDR2 as FQNEAQ (reference sequence). V gave up 5 bases and J gave up 1 base, with 8 bases separating them. The CDR3 nucleotides are TGTGCCAGCAGCCTGGGGAGGAACACTGAAGCTTTCTTT. Translation: CASSLGRNTEAFF. Full variable domain (remainder filled in from reference TRBV7-9 and TRBJ1-1): DTGVSQNPRHKITKRGQNVTFRCDPISEHNRLYWYRQTLGQGPEFLTYFQNEAQLEKSRLLSDRFSAERPKGSFSTLEIQRTEQGDSAMYLCASSLGRNTEAFFGQGTRLTVV.

The chain joins TRBV6-5 to TRBJ2-5, with 8 bases fitting TRBD1. This CDR3 contains 14 residues. V dropped 6 bases and J dropped 4; count of bases not matched to a gene: 7. Germline V lookup: CDR1 MNHEY, CDR2 SVGAGI. CDR3 sequence (DNA): TGTGCCAGCAGCAGCGGACAGGGTGCAGAGACCCAGTACTTC. It translates to CASSSGQGAETQYF.

This chain links TRBV11-2 with TRBJ2-3; TRBD2 might be the D (6 bases). Per germline, CDR1 SGHAT and CDR2 FQNNGV. The CDR3 length is 15 residues. The V and J ends lost 2 bases and 0 bases respectively, with 9 bases between them. This CDR3 reads CASSLMAGSTDTQYF. CDR3 bases: TGTGCCAGCAGCTTAATGGCGGGGAGCACAGATACGCAGTATTTT.

The chain has TRBV28 and TRBJ2-7, with no clear D. Germline CDR1 reads MDHEN; CDR2 reads SYDVKM. There are 11 residues in the CDR3. V lost 1 base and J 5 bases, leaving 3 bases between the germline ends. The CDR3 nucleotides are TGTGCCAGCAGTTTATCGGACGAGCAGTACTTC. Its protein product is CASSLSDEQYF.

This rearrangement joins TRBV11-3 to TRBJ1-2; 10 bases match TRBD1. The CDR3 consists of 15 residues. V shed 6 bases and J 2 bases; nucleotides not matched to a gene: 6. Germline V gene sequence: CDR1 SGHNT, CDR2 YENEEA. CDR3 region: CASSDRGRVNYGYTF. CDR3 coding DNA: TGTGCCAGCAGTGACAGGGGGCGCGTGAACTATGGCTACACCTTC.

This clone was counted only a few times. CDR3 region: CASSGMTSYEQYF. In nucleotides, the CDR3 is TGTGCCAGCAGCGGTATGACATCTTACGAGCAGTACTTC. This rearrangement joins TRBV7-6 to TRBJ2-7; D is ambiguous. Deletions cut 5 bases from V and 4 bases from J, with 12 bases between. CDR3 length equals 13 residues. Germline V gene lookup returns CDR1 SGHVS and CDR2 FNYEAQ.